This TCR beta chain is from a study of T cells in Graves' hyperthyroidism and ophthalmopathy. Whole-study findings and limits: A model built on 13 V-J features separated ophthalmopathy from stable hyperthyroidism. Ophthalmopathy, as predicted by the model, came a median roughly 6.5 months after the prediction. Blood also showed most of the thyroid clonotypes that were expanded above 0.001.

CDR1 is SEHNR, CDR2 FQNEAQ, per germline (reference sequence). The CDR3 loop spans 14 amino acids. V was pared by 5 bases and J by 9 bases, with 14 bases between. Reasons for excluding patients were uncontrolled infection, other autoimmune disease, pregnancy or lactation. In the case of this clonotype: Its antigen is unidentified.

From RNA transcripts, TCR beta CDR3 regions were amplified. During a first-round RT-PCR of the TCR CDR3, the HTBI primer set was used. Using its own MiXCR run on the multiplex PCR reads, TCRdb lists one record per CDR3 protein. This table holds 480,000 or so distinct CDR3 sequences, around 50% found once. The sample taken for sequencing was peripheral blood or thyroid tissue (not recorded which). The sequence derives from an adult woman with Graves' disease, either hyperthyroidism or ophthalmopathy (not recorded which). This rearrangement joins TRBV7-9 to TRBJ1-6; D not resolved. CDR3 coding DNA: TGTGCCAGCAGCCCCGCCCGTTTTACTTCACCCCTCCACTTT. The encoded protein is CASSPARFTSPLHF. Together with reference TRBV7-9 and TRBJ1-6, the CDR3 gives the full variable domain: DTGVSQNPRHKITKRGQNVTFRCDPISEHNRLYWYRQTLGQGPEFLTYFQNEAQLEKSRLLSDRFSAERPKGSFSTLEIQRTEQGDSAMYLCASSPARFTSPLHFGNGTRLTVT.